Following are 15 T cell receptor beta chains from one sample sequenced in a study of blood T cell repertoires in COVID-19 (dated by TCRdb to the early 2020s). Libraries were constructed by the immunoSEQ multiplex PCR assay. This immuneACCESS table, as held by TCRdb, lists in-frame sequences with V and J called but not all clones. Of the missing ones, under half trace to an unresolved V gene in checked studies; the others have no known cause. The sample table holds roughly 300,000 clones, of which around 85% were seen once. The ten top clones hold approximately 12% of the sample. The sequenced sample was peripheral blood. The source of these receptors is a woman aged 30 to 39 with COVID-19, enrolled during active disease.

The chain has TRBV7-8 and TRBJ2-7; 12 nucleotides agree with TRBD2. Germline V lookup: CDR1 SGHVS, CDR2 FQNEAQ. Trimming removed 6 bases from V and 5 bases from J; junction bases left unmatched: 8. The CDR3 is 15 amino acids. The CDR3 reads CASRPGLAGFHEQYF. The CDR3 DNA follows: TGTGCCAGCAGGCCTGGACTAGCGGGATTCCACGAGCAGTACTTC.

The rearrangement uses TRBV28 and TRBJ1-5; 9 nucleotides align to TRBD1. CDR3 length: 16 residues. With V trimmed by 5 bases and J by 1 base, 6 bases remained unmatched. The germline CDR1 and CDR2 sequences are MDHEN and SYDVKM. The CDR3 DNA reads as TGTGCCAGCAGTCTAAGACAGGGGGTCAGCAATCAGCCCCAGCATTTT. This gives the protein CASSLRQGVSNQPQHF.

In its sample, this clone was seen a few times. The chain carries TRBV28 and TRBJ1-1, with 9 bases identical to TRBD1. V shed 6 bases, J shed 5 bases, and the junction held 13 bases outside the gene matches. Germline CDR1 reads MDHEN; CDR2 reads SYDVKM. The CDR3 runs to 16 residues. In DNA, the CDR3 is TGTGCCAGCAGCTCCCCGGGACAGGGTCGAGGAACTGAAGCTTTCTTT. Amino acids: CASSSPGQGRGTEAFF.

The CDR3: CASREGQLNEKLFF. Here the CDR3 DNA reads TGCGCCAGCCGGGAGGGACAGCTTAATGAAAAACTGTTTTTT. The chain recombines TRBV5-1 with TRBJ1-4; TRBD1 agrees at 7 bases. Germline assignment: CDR1 SGHRS and CDR2 YFSETQ. CDR3 length: 14 amino acids. Trimming at V came to 7 bases and at J to 4 bases, leaving 7 bases not matched to a gene. The variable domain in full, with the rest retrieved from reference TRBV5-1 and TRBJ1-4, is KAGVTQTPRYLIKTRGQQVTLSCSPISGHRSVSWYQQTPGQGLQFLFEYFSETQRNKGNFPGRFSGRQFSNSRSEMNVSTLELGDSALYLCASREGQLNEKLFFGSGTQLSVL.

CDR3 amino acids: CASSLGRIGTTNEKLFF. The CDR3 nucleotides read TGCGCCAGCAGCCTTGGCAGGATAGGCACAACTAATGAAAAACTGTTTTTT. This chain links TRBV5-1 with TRBJ1-4, with no clear D. Trimming stripped 4 bases from V and 0 bases from J, with 16 bases between. This CDR3 has 17 residues. Looked up from germline, CDR1 is SGHRS and CDR2 is YFSETQ.

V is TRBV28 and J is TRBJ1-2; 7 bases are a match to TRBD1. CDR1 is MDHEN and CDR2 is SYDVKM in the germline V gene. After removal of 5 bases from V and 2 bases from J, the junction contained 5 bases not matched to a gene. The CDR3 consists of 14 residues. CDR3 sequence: CASSPGTENYGYTF. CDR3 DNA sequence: TGTGCCAGCAGTCCGGGGACAGAGAACTATGGCTACACCTTC.

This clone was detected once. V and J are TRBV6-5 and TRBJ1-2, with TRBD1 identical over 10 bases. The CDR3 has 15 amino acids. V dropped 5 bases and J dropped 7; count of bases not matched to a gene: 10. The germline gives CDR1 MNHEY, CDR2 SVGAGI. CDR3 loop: CASSNDRGPAGGYTF. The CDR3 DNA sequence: TGTGCCAGCAGTAACGACAGGGGGCCGGCCGGTGGCTACACCTTC.

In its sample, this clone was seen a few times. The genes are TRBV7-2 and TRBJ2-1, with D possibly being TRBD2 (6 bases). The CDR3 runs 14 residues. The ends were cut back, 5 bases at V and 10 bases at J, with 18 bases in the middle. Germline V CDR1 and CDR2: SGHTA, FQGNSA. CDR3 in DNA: TGTGCCAGCAGCCTAGGGCGAGGAGCGGGCGAGCAGTTCTTC. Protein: CASSLGRGAGEQFF. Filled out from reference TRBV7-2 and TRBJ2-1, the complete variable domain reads GAGVSQSPSNKVTEKGKDVELRCDPISGHTALYWYRQSLGQGLEFLIYFQGNSAPDKSGLPSDRFSAERTGGSVSTLTIQRTQQEDSAVYLCASSLGRGAGEQFFGPGTRLTVL.

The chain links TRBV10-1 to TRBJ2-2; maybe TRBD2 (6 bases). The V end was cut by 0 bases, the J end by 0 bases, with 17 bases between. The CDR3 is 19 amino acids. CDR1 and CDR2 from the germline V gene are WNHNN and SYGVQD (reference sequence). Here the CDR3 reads CASSESRRGPDPNTGELFF. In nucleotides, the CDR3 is TGCGCCAGCAGTGAGTCGAGGCGGGGCCCCGACCCGAACACCGGGGAGCTGTTTTTT.

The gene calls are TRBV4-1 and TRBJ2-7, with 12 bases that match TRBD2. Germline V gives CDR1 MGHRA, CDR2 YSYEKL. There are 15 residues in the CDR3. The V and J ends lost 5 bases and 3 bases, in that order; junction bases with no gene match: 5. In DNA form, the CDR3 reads TGCGCCAGCAGCTCTACTAGCGGGGGGCTCTACGAGCAGTACTTC. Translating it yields CASSSTSGGLYEQYF.

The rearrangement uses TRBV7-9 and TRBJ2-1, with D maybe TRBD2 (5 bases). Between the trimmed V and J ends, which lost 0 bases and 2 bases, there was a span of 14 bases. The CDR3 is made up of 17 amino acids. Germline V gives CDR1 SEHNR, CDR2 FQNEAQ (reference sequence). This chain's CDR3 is CASSLAEIASPYNEQFF. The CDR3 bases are TGTGCCAGCAGCTTAGCCGAGATAGCTAGCCCCTACAATGAGCAGTTCTTC. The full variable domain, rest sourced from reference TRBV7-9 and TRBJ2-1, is DTGVSQNPRHKITKRGQNVTFRCDPISEHNRLYWYRQTLGQGPEFLTYFQNEAQLEKSRLLSDRFSAERPKGSFSTLEIQRTEQGDSAMYLCASSLAEIASPYNEQFFGPGTRLTVL.

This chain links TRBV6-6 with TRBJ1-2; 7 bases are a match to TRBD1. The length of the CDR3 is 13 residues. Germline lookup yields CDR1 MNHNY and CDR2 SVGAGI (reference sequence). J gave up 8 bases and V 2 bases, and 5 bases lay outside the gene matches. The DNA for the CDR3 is TGTGCCAGCAGTTACGGTGACAGGGTCGGCTACACCTTC. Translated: CASSYGDRVGYTF.

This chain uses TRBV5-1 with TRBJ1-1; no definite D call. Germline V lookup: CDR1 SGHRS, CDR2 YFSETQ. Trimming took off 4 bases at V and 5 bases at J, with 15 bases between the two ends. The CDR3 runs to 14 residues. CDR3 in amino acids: CASSPRGGWTEAFF. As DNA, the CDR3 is TGCGCCAGCAGCCCCCGGGGAGGGTGGACTGAAGCTTTCTTT.

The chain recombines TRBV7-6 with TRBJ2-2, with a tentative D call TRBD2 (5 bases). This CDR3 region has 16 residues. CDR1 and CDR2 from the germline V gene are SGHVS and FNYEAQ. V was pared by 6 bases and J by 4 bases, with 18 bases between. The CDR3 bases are TGTGCCAGCAGTTACGACGTCCTGGCGGGCACCGGGGAGCTGTTTTTT. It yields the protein CASSYDVLAGTGELFF. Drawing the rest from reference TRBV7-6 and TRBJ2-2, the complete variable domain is GAGVSQSPRYKVTKRGQDVALRCDPISGHVSLYWYRQALGQGPEFLTYFNYEAQQDKSGLPNDRFSAERPEGSISTLTIQRTEQRDSAMYRCASSYDVLAGTGELFFGEGSRLTVL.

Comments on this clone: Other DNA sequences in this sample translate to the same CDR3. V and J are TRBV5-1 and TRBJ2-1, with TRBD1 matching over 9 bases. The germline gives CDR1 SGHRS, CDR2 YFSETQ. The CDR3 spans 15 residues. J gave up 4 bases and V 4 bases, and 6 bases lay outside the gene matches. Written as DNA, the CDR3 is TGCGCCAGCAGCCCTGGACAGGGGTCTTACAATGAGCAGTTCTTC. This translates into CASSPGQGSYNEQFF. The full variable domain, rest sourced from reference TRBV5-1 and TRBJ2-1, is KAGVTQTPRYLIKTRGQQVTLSCSPISGHRSVSWYQQTPGQGLQFLFEYFSETQRNKGNFPGRFSGRQFSNSRSEMNVSTLELGDSALYLCASSPGQGSYNEQFFGPGTRLTVL.